The 29 T cell receptor beta chains below all came from one sample that was sequenced in a study of blood T cell repertoires in COVID-19. Here immunoSEQ multiplex PCR was the method, and the copy in TCRdb shows in-frame clones only, minus some. The table has some 100,000 clones, about 90% seen once. The sequencing sample was made of peripheral blood. These receptor sequences come from a man in his forties or fifties with COVID-19, enrolled during active disease.

This chain connects TRBV12-3 or TRBV12-4 to TRBJ1-2; D is perhaps TRBD1 (6 bases). The V and J ends lost 4 bases and 7 bases respectively, with 13 bases between them. The CDR3 runs 13 residues. The CDR3 bases are TGTGCCAGCAGTTCGGACAGTATCGGTGGCTACACCTTC. The encoded protein is CASSSDSIGGYTF.

This clone was found a few times. The V call is TRBV11-2, the J call TRBJ1-6, with no clear D. V was cut by 2 bases and J by 0 bases, with 8 bases left in between. CDR1 SGHAT and CDR2 FQNNGV come from the germline V gene. The CDR3 has 16 residues. The CDR3 spells CASSLREDSYNSPLHF. CDR3 nucleotides: TGTGCCAGCAGCTTAAGAGAGGACTCCTATAATTCACCCCTCCACTTT.

The chain couples TRBV19 to TRBJ1-2, with D possibly matching TRBD1 (5 bases). Trimming stripped 7 bases from V and 1 base from J, with 10 bases between. The length of the CDR3 is 13 residues. From germline, CDR1 is LNHDA and CDR2 SQIVND (reference sequence). CDR3 nucleotides: TGTGCCAGTACGGGTCAGGGTAACTATGGCTACACCTTC. It yields the protein CASTGQGNYGYTF.

The genes are TRBV9 and TRBJ1-3, with TRBD1 matching 8 bases. Germline trimming cut 4 bases from V and 7 bases from J; bases unmatched to any gene: 13. This CDR3 spans 16 amino acids. In germline, CDR1 is SGDLS, CDR2 YYNGEE. The CDR3 region is CASSTSSGGLGNTIYF. CDR3 bases: TGTGCCAGCAGCACCTCCTCAGGGGGCCTTGGGAACACCATATATTTT. Complete variable domain (other parts from reference TRBV9 and TRBJ1-3): DSGVTQTPKHLITATGQRVTLRCSPRSGDLSVYWYQQSLDQGLQFLIQYYNGEERAKGNILERFSAQQFPDLHSELNLSSLELGDSALYFCASSTSSGGLGNTIYFGEGSWLTVV.

The chain is built from TRBV6-5 and TRBJ1-2; 9 bases agree with TRBD1. The trim removed 7 bases at V and 3 bases at J, leaving 6 bases unmatched. The CDR3 covers 14 residues. Germline V gene lookup returns CDR1 MNHEY and CDR2 SVGAGI. The CDR3 loop reads CASIITGGHYGYTF. CDR3 bases: TGTGCCAGCATCATAACAGGGGGCCACTATGGCTACACCTTC.

The rearrangement links TRBV19 to TRBJ2-7, with D perhaps TRBD1 (5 bases). This CDR3 has 13 residues. Trimming removed 5 bases at V and 3 bases at J, with 11 bases between. CDR1 and CDR2 (germline): LNHDA, SQIVND (reference sequence). The CDR3: CASSSQGLYEQYF. CDR3 DNA sequence: TGTGCCAGTAGTTCCCAGGGTCTCTACGAGCAGTACTTC.

This clone has a single count. The rearrangement joins TRBV5-4 to TRBJ1-6; D possibly corresponds to TRBD1 (6 bases). V was cut by 4 bases and J by 10 bases, with 12 bases left in between. In germline, CDR1 is SGHNT, CDR2 YYREEE (reference sequence). This CDR3 is built from 13 residues. CDR3 amino acids: CASSETGLSPLHF. The CDR3 DNA sequence: TGTGCCAGCAGCGAAACAGGGTTATCACCCCTCCACTTT.

This chain uses TRBV30 with TRBJ1-5; TRBD1 agrees at 7 bases. The CDR3 extends over 14 amino acids. CDR1 is GTSNPN and CDR2 is SVGIG in the germline V gene (reference sequence). Unmatched junction bases numbered 6, after V lost 3 bases and J lost 4 bases. CDR3 bases: TGTGCCTGGAGCCGAGACAGGGAAAATCAGCCCCAGCATTTT. Its translation: CAWSRDRENQPQHF.

The chain uses TRBV12-3 or TRBV12-4 and TRBJ2-4; D remains ambiguous. Trimming pared 4 bases from V and 7 bases from J, leaving 8 bases between. This CDR3 comprises 12 residues. The DNA of the CDR3 is TGTGCCAGCAGTTCGTCTGTCAACATTCAGTACTTC. Protein: CASSSSVNIQYF.

CDR3 coding DNA: TGTGCCAGCAGCGACAGAGTTGCCAAAAACATTCAGTACTTC. Protein: CASSDRVAKNIQYF. The genes are TRBV2 and TRBJ2-4, with D possibly being TRBD1 (5 bases). CDR1 SNHLY and CDR2 FYNNEI come from the germline V gene. V shed 6 bases and J shed 1 base, with 10 bases lying between them. This CDR3 comprises 14 residues.

The V and J genes are TRBV7-9 and TRBJ1-2, with D maybe TRBD1 (5 bases). Looked up from germline, CDR1 is SEHNR and CDR2 is FQNEAQ (reference sequence). V shed 5 bases and J shed 4 bases, with 17 bases lying between them. The CDR3 is 15 residues long. Here the CDR3 DNA reads TGTGCCAGCAGCCCGACCGGGGGGTTGGCCTATGGCTACACCTTC. It is translated as CASSPTGGLAYGYTF.

The chain employs TRBV5-1 and TRBJ1-2, with TRBD1 matching over 8 bases. The germline V gene has CDR1 SGHRS and CDR2 YFSETQ. There are 16 residues in the CDR3. The trim removed 4 bases at V and 4 bases at J, leaving 12 bases unmatched. The CDR3 spells CASSSGQGMAAYGYTF. The CDR3 nucleotides read TGCGCCAGCAGCAGCGGACAGGGAATGGCGGCCTATGGCTACACCTTC.

In this sample, this clone turned up once. This chain connects TRBV7-9 to TRBJ1-1, with no clear D. From germline, CDR1 is SEHNR and CDR2 FQNEAQ (reference sequence). Deletions cut 1 base from V and 1 base from J, with 10 bases between. This CDR3 comprises 15 residues. CDR3: CASSLGSGGNTEAFF. As DNA, the CDR3 is TGTGCCAGCAGCTTAGGCAGTGGCGGGAACACTGAAGCTTTCTTT.

The chain carries TRBV5-8 and TRBJ2-5, with D possibly being TRBD1 (5 bases). Germline CDR1 SGHTS, CDR2 YDEGEE. The CDR3 runs to 15 residues. V lost 4 bases and J 6 bases, leaving 19 bases between the germline ends. The CDR3 is CASSPRTRNVKTQYF. CDR3 nucleotides: TGTGCCAGCAGCCCTCGGACAAGGAATGTGAAGACCCAGTACTTC.

The chain recombines TRBV7-8 with TRBJ1-6; 10 bases fit TRBD1. The CDR3 consists of 16 residues. Germline V gene sequence: CDR1 SGHVS, CDR2 FQNEAQ. V was clipped by 1 base and J by 14 bases; unmatched bases: 11. The CDR3 DNA sequence: TGTGCCAGCAGCTTAGGGACAGGGGGATCGTTTGGGGCCCTCCACTTT. Translating gives CASSLGTGGSFGALHF.

The CDR3 spells CACTARSGNTIYF. In nucleotides, the CDR3 is TGTGCCTGTACCGCCCGGTCTGGAAACACCATATATTTT. V usage is TRBV30 and J usage is TRBJ1-3; no clear D. V lost 6 bases and J 1 base, leaving 10 bases between the germline ends. Germline V gives CDR1 GTSNPN, CDR2 SVGIG (reference sequence). The CDR3 has 13 residues.

The V gene is TRBV9, the J gene TRBJ1-1, with 7 positions matching TRBD1. Germline V CDR1 and CDR2: SGDLS, YYNGEE. V lost 3 bases, J lost 3 bases, and 5 bases stayed unmatched. This CDR3 contains 14 residues. The CDR3 DNA reads as TGTGCCAGCAGCGCACAGGGGTGGGACACTGAAGCTTTCTTT. The encoded protein is CASSAQGWDTEAFF.

V usage is TRBV9 and J usage is TRBJ2-7; D is undetermined. Germline CDR1 reads SGDLS; CDR2 reads YYNGEE. Deletions cut 0 bases from V and 0 bases from J, with 7 bases between. The length of the CDR3 is 14 residues. DNA for the CDR3: TGTGCCAGCAGCGTAGGTTATCTCTCCTACGAGCAGTACTTC. This encodes CASSVGYLSYEQYF. Full variable domain (remainder filled in from reference TRBV9 and TRBJ2-7): DSGVTQTPKHLITATGQRVTLRCSPRSGDLSVYWYQQSLDQGLQFLIQYYNGEERAKGNILERFSAQQFPDLHSELNLSSLELGDSALYFCASSVGYLSYEQYFGPGTRLTVT.

In this sample, this clone turned up once. The rearrangement uses TRBV15 and TRBJ1-5; unclear D gene. The CDR3 spans 15 residues. Germline lookup yields CDR1 LNHNV and CDR2 YYDKDF (reference sequence). Trimming took off 0 bases at V and 0 bases at J, with 6 bases between the two ends. CDR3 coding DNA: TGTGCCACCAGCAGAGAGGGCCTTAGCAATCAGCCCCAGCATTTT. This encodes CATSREGLSNQPQHF. The variable domain in full, completed from reference TRBV15 and TRBJ1-5, reads DAMVIQNPRYQVTQFGKPVTLSCSQTLNHNVMYWYQQKSSQAPKLLFHYYDKDFNNEADTPDNFQSRRPNTSFCFLDIRSPGLGDTAMYLCATSREGLSNQPQHFGDGTRLSIL.

The gene calls are TRBV5-5 and TRBJ1-2, with D possibly matching TRBD1 (6 bases). The V gene's germline CDR1 is SGHKS and CDR2 YYEKEE (reference sequence). The CDR3 consists of 15 residues. V lost 0 bases and J lost 2, with 11 bases in between. This chain's CDR3 is CASSLGQGWNYGYTF. The CDR3 DNA follows: TGTGCCAGCAGCTTGGGTCAGGGGTGGAACTATGGCTACACCTTC.

V gene TRBV5-1 combines with J gene TRBJ1-3; D possibly corresponds to TRBD1 (6 bases). Per germline, CDR1 SGHRS and CDR2 YFSETQ. V shed 5 bases and J shed 0 bases, with 12 bases lying between them. The CDR3 spans 15 residues. The CDR3 protein is CASRAGAHSGNTIYF. The CDR3 bases are TGCGCCAGCAGGGCAGGGGCACACTCTGGAAACACCATATATTTT.

This clone was seen once. This sequence joins TRBV6-5 and TRBJ2-1; tentative D call: TRBD2 (5 bases). The CDR3 length is 15 residues. Germline V gene sequence: CDR1 MNHEY, CDR2 SVGAGI. V lost 6 bases and J 1 base, leaving 13 bases between the germline ends. The CDR3 here is CASSENRRSYNEQFF. The CDR3, as DNA: TGTGCCAGCAGCGAGAATAGGAGGTCCTACAATGAGCAGTTCTTC.

The rearrangement joins TRBV7-9 to TRBJ2-1; no clear D gene. The length of the CDR3 is 14 residues. V lost 2 bases, J lost 3 bases, and 8 bases lay in between. The V gene's germline CDR1 is SEHNR and CDR2 FQNEAQ (reference sequence). CDR3 loop: CASSLPPDYNEQFF. The CDR3 DNA follows: TGTGCCAGCAGCTTACCGCCAGACTACAATGAGCAGTTCTTC.

This chain links TRBV5-5 with TRBJ2-5, with 11 nucleotides matching TRBD1. With V trimmed by 7 bases and J by 5 bases, 13 bases remained unmatched. The CDR3 covers 16 residues. Germline V lookup: CDR1 SGHKS, CDR2 YYEKEE (reference sequence). CDR3 amino acids: CASGPGQGAMRETQYF. The CDR3 coding sequence is TGTGCCAGCGGCCCAGGACAGGGGGCAATGAGGGAGACCCAGTACTTC.

This clone was seen more than once but under ten times. The rearrangement links TRBV18 to TRBJ2-3, with TRBD2 identical over 9 bases. Germline V gene data show CDR1 as KGHSH and CDR2 as LQKENI. Trimming removed 2 bases from V and 2 bases from J; junction bases left unmatched: 5. The CDR3 extends over 16 amino acids. The CDR3 nucleotides read TGTGCCAGCTCACCAGCCCCGGGACTAGCCACAGATACGCAGTATTTT. It is translated as CASSPAPGLATDTQYF.

The gene calls are TRBV15 and TRBJ1-2; 9 bases map to TRBD1. V shed 2 bases and J 7 bases; nucleotides not matched to a gene: 26. CDR3 size: 21 residues. The germline CDR1 and CDR2 sequences are LNHNV and YYDKDF (reference sequence). The CDR3 coding sequence is TGTGCCACCAGCAGATCCGCCAAAGACCAAACATCGGGACAGGGCAGACTTGGCTACACCTTC. This translates into CATSRSAKDQTSGQGRLGYTF.

The rearrangement links TRBV19 to TRBJ2-7; possible D gene TRBD2, 6 bases. Germline CDR1 and CDR2: LNHDA and SQIVND (reference sequence). V dropped 1 base and J dropped 5 bases, with 12 bases sitting between them. The CDR3 spans 14 residues. The CDR3, as DNA: TGTGCCAGTAGTATAGGTCTAGCGATGGACGAGCAGTACTTC. The encoded protein is CASSIGLAMDEQYF.

This clone occurred once. This chain links TRBV15 with TRBJ1-2, with 8 bases fitting TRBD1. CDR1 and CDR2 (germline): LNHNV, YYDKDF (reference sequence). The CDR3 spans 12 residues. Trimming removed 4 bases from V and 5 bases from J; junction bases left unmatched: 0. The CDR3 DNA reads as TGTGCCACCAGCAACAGGGGGTATGGCTACACCTTC. Its translation is CATSNRGYGYTF.

This rearrangement joins TRBV10-3 to TRBJ1-2; 8 bases line up with TRBD1. With 0 bases clipped from V and 5 bases from J, the junction kept 2 bases outside the gene matches. Germline CDR1 reads ENHRY; CDR2 reads SYGVKD. The CDR3 is 14 amino acids. The CDR3 reads CAISESGTGYGYTF. CDR3 sequence (DNA): TGTGCCATCAGTGAGTCAGGGACAGGTTATGGCTACACCTTC.